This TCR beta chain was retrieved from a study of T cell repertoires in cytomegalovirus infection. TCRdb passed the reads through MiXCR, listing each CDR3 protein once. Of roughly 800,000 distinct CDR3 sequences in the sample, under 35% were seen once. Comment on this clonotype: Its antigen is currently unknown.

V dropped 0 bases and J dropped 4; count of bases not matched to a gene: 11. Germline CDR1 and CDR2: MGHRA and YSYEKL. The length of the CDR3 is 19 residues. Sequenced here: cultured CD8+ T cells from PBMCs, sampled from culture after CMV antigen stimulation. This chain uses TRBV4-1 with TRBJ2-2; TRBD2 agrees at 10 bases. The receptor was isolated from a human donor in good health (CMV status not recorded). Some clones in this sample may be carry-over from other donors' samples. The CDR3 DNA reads TGCGCCAGCAGCCAAGATAAGGCGATAGCGGGGGGACGCACCGGGGAGCTGTTTTTT. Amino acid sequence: CASSQDKAIAGGRTGELFF.